Below, 28 T cell receptor beta chains from the same sample are listed, as sequenced in a study of T cell responses to AZD1222 COVID-19 vaccine. Profiled with immunoSEQ multiplex PCR; TCRdb holds only in-frame clones, not every one. This repertoire shows about 180,000 clones, just under 95% found once; its top ten account for 1%. Specimen: peripheral blood, collected 28 days after the second dose of the MenACWY control vaccine. The receptors come from an adult who received the MenACWY meningococcal vaccine as a control.

The chain recombines TRBV7-2 with TRBJ2-3; perhaps TRBD1 as D (6 bases). Trimming removed 2 bases at V and 6 bases at J, with 18 bases between. This CDR3 is 16 amino acids long. CDR1 and CDR2 from the germline V gene are SGHTA and FQGNSA. The CDR3 is CASSLNGQRLGDTQYF. The CDR3 DNA follows: TGTGCCAGCAGCTTAAACGGACAGCGGCTGGGGGATACGCAGTATTTT. Complete variable domain (other parts from reference TRBV7-2 and TRBJ2-3): GAGVSQSPSNKVTEKGKDVELRCDPISGHTALYWYRQSLGQGLEFLIYFQGNSAPDKSGLPSDRFSAERTGGSVSTLTIQRTQQEDSAVYLCASSLNGQRLGDTQYFGPGTRLTVL.

The chain recombines TRBV5-6 with TRBJ2-7; D might be TRBD1 or TRBD2, each matching 6 bases. The CDR3 extends over 12 amino acids. The V gene's germline CDR1 is SGHDT and CDR2 YYEEEE. V lost 5 bases, J lost 7 bases, and 13 bases lay in between. CDR3 coding DNA: TGTGCCAGCAGTCTCAAGGGGGGTGAGCAGTACTTC. Protein sequence: CASSLKGGEQYF.

CDR3 in DNA: TGTGCCAGCAGTTACTCCCGCCGGGCCCTGAACACTGAAGCTTTCTTT. It encodes CASSYSRRALNTEAFF. The chain employs TRBV6-5 and TRBJ1-1, with D hard to call. V gave up 0 bases and J gave up 0 bases, with 11 bases separating them. CDR3 length: 16 residues. Germline loops: CDR1 MNHEY, CDR2 SVGAGI.

V gene TRBV14 combines with J gene TRBJ1-1, with 9 nucleotides matching TRBD1. Germline trimming cut 0 bases from V and 1 base from J; bases unmatched to any gene: 12. The germline gives CDR1 SGHDN, CDR2 FVKESK. CDR3 size: 19 residues. This CDR3 is CASSQDGRRRDRANTEAFF. The CDR3 DNA sequence: TGTGCCAGCAGCCAAGATGGAAGGAGGAGGGACAGGGCGAACACTGAAGCTTTCTTT.

This clone was detected only once. This chain joins TRBV2 and TRBJ1-5; D uncertain. Trimming took off 7 bases at V and 4 bases at J, with 11 bases between the two ends. CDR3 length: 13 residues. The germline gives CDR1 SNHLY, CDR2 FYNNEI. The CDR3, as DNA: TGTGCCAGCACTACAGTAAGAAATCAGCCCCAGCATTTT. Translating it yields CASTTVRNQPQHF. The whole variable domain, filled in from reference TRBV2 and TRBJ1-5, reads EPEVTQTPSHQVTQMGQEVILRCVPISNHLYFYWYRQILGQKVEFLVSFYNNEISEKSEIFDDQFSVERPDGSNFTLKIRSTKLEDSAMYFCASTTVRNQPQHFGDGTRLSIL.

V usage is TRBV19 and J usage is TRBJ1-5, with a weak D call TRBD1 (5 bases). Trimming cost V 5 bases and J 4 bases, with 12 bases left between them. Germline loops: CDR1 LNHDA, CDR2 SQIVND (reference sequence). There are 14 residues in the CDR3. For the CDR3, the DNA is TGTGCCAGTAGTGTTACAGGTTCTAATCAGCCCCAGCATTTT. Protein product: CASSVTGSNQPQHF.

The rearrangement joins TRBV12-5 to TRBJ2-7; maybe TRBD2 (5 bases). V lost 5 bases and J lost 1, with 9 bases in between. Germline assignment: CDR1 LGHNT and CDR2 FRNRAP. The CDR3 loop spans 13 amino acids. CDR3 sequence reads: CASGPSGSYEQYF. The CDR3 nucleotides are TGTGCTAGTGGTCCCTCGGGGTCCTACGAGCAGTACTTC.

The table lists this clone with a count of one. The chain couples TRBV7-2 to TRBJ2-7; TRBD1 matches 8 bases. The germline V gene has CDR1 SGHTA and CDR2 FQGNSA. The CDR3 runs 14 residues. Unmatched junction bases numbered 1, after V lost 1 base and J lost 2 bases. CDR3 nucleotide sequence: TGTGCCAGCAGCTTAGACAGGGGGGCCTACGAGCAGTACTTC. The encoded protein is CASSLDRGAYEQYF.

In this sample, this clone turned up a few times. This chain joins TRBV4-1 and TRBJ2-1, with 7 bases aligning to TRBD1. The CDR3 loop spans 16 amino acids. The junction had 8 bases not matched to a gene; V was cut back by 1 base and J by 5 bases. CDR1 is MGHRA, CDR2 YSYEKL, per germline. CDR3: CASSQGTGTANNEQFF. As DNA, the CDR3 is TGCGCCAGCAGCCAAGGCACCGGGACAGCAAACAATGAGCAGTTCTTC.

The chain combines TRBV4-3 with TRBJ1-1, with TRBD1 identical over 8 bases. The length of the CDR3 is 17 residues. The ends lost 0 bases at V and 0 bases at J; junction bases unmatched: 6. Germline V CDR1 and CDR2: LGHNA, YSLEER. The CDR3 bases are TGCGCCAGCAGCCAAGATATCAGGGGGCCGATGAACACTGAAGCTTTCTTT. Its translation: CASSQDIRGPMNTEAFF.

This rearrangement joins TRBV5-6 to TRBJ2-2; perhaps D is TRBD1 or TRBD2 (6 bases each). Trimming shortened V by 0 bases and J by 7 bases, and 16 bases separated the two germline ends. The length of the CDR3 is 16 residues. Germline V gives CDR1 SGHDT, CDR2 YYEEEE. CDR3 amino acids: CASSLVGGRVVGELFF. The DNA for the CDR3 is TGTGCCAGCAGCTTGGTAGGGGGGCGCGTGGTCGGGGAGCTGTTTTTT. The full variable domain, in which reference TRBV5-6 and TRBJ2-2 provide the parts outside the CDR3, is DAGVTQSPTHLIKTRGQQVTLRCSPKSGHDTVSWYQQALGQGPQFIFQYYEEEERQRGNFPDRFSGHQFPNYSSELNVNALLLGDSALYLCASSLVGGRVVGELFFGEGSRLTVL.

The rearrangement joins TRBV5-5 to TRBJ1-4; TRBD1 aligns across 7 bases. The CDR3 length is 16 residues. V lost 0 bases to trimming and J lost 8 bases; unmatched junction nucleotides: 10. Germline loops: CDR1 SGHKS, CDR2 YYEKEE (reference sequence). The CDR3 coding sequence is TGTGCCAGCAGCTTGGGGCAGGGGGTAAGAGGCGAAAAACTGTTTTTT. This sequence encodes CASSLGQGVRGEKLFF.

The J gene is TRBJ1-6, the V gene TRBV7-2, with D hard to call. The CDR3 has 13 residues. Germline CDR1 and CDR2: SGHTA and FQGNSA. V dropped 5 bases and J dropped 7 bases, with 9 bases sitting between them. Here the CDR3 DNA reads TGTGCCAGCAGCCCTCAAAGAAATTCACCCCTCCACTTT. Translating gives CASSPQRNSPLHF.

This clone has only one observation. The J gene is TRBJ2-2, the V gene TRBV19; D remains ambiguous. Germline-derived CDR1 and CDR2 are LNHDA and SQIVND (reference sequence). V was shortened by 5 bases and J by 0 bases, with 13 bases between the two germline ends. The CDR3 extends over 16 amino acids. Written as DNA, the CDR3 is TGTGCCAGTAGTTTTCGGACCCTCCCGAACACCGGGGAGCTGTTTTTT. This gives the protein CASSFRTLPNTGELFF.

This clone was detected once. V and J are TRBV25-1 and TRBJ2-1, with no clear D. V was trimmed by 4 bases and J by 8 bases, leaving 12 bases between them. The CDR3 consists of 13 residues. Germline assignment: CDR1 MGHDK and CDR2 SYGVNS. The CDR3 DNA reads TGTGCCAGCAGTGCGCGCATGAAGGATGAGCAGTTCTTC. Translated: CASSARMKDEQFF.

The rearrangement links TRBV19 to TRBJ1-5; D call uncertain. CDR3 length: 17 residues. Germline V gene sequence: CDR1 LNHDA, CDR2 SQIVND (reference sequence). The V gene lost 3 bases and the J gene lost 0 bases, with 15 bases spanning the gap. CDR3: CASSIGLTAYSNQPQHF. The DNA for the CDR3 is TGTGCCAGTAGTATTGGCCTCACCGCTTATAGCAATCAGCCCCAGCATTTT.

This clone was recorded once. This rearrangement joins TRBV6-5 to TRBJ1-3, with D possibly being TRBD1 (6 bases). CDR1 is MNHEY, CDR2 SVGAGI, per germline. The CDR3 extends over 16 amino acids. Trimming removed 0 bases from V and 4 bases from J, with 13 bases in between. The chain's CDR3 is CASSYSDGGTGNTIYF. The CDR3 region has the DNA TGTGCCAGCAGTTACTCCGACGGGGGCACGGGAAACACCATATATTTT.

V and J are TRBV2 and TRBJ1-1, with a weak D call TRBD1 (5 bases). This CDR3 is 13 amino acids long. V was clipped by 3 bases and J by 1 base, with 6 bases between them. Germline lookup yields CDR1 SNHLY and CDR2 FYNNEI. The CDR3 bases are TGTGCCAGCAGTGACAGGGAGAACACTGAAGCTTTCTTT. This sequence encodes CASSDRENTEAFF.

CDR3 amino acids: CASSGGKAFF. The DNA for the CDR3 is TGTGCCAGCAGCGGCGGGAAAGCTTTCTTT. This chain connects TRBV28 to TRBJ1-1; D ambiguous. V lost 6 bases to trimming and J lost 9 bases, with 8 bases between them. The CDR3 totals 10 residues. Germline values: CDR1 MDHEN, CDR2 SYDVKM.

V and J are TRBV19 and TRBJ1-5; TRBD1 is a possible D gene (6 bases). V lost 3 bases, J lost 4 bases, and 13 bases lay in between. The CDR3 consists of 15 residues. Germline V gene data show CDR1 as LNHDA and CDR2 as SQIVND (reference sequence). The CDR3 nucleotides are TGTGCCAGTAGTATCGCACAGGGTGTGAATCAGCCCCAGCATTTT. This translates into CASSIAQGVNQPQHF.

The CDR3 DNA sequence: TGCGCCAGCAGCCAAGGGGTGTCTACTGAAGCTTTCTTT. As protein: CASSQGVSTEAFF. The rearrangement uses TRBV4-3 and TRBJ1-1; D unclear. The CDR3 spans 13 residues. Germline V gene data show CDR1 as LGHNA and CDR2 as YSLEER. V was shortened by 1 base and J by 5 bases, with 8 bases between the two germline ends.

The chain couples TRBV6-1 to TRBJ1-1; D call uncertain. Trimming took 3 bases from V and 2 from J, leaving 16 bases between them. The germline V gene encodes CDR1 MNHNS and CDR2 SASEGT. CDR3 length: 16 amino acids. Here the CDR3 DNA reads TGTGCCAGCAGTGAGGTGGGCATCACAGCCAACACTGAAGCTTTCTTT. Protein sequence: CASSEVGITANTEAFF.

The chain couples TRBV4-3 to TRBJ1-5; D remains unclear. There are 15 residues in the CDR3. Germline CDR1 LGHNA, CDR2 YSLEER. V lost 0 bases, J lost 0 bases, and 6 bases lay in between. The CDR3: CASSQENYSNQPQHF. In DNA, the CDR3 is TGCGCCAGCAGCCAAGAGAACTATAGCAATCAGCCCCAGCATTTT.

The chain links TRBV7-2 to TRBJ2-1; 9 nucleotides line up with TRBD2. Germline loops: CDR1 SGHTA, CDR2 FQGNSA. This CDR3 has 15 residues. Unmatched junction bases numbered 5, after V lost 6 bases and J lost 2 bases. The CDR3 coding sequence is TGTGCCAGCAGACGGACTAGCGAGACCTACAATGAGCAGTTCTTC. It yields the protein CASRRTSETYNEQFF. Full variable domain (missing parts from reference TRBV7-2 and TRBJ2-1): GAGVSQSPSNKVTEKGKDVELRCDPISGHTALYWYRQSLGQGLEFLIYFQGNSAPDKSGLPSDRFSAERTGGSVSTLTIQRTQQEDSAVYLCASRRTSETYNEQFFGPGTRLTVL.

This sequence joins TRBV6-2 or TRBV6-3 and TRBJ2-3; TRBD2 aligns across 12 bases. The V and J ends lost 4 bases and 2 bases, in that order; junction bases with no gene match: 7. The germline V gene encodes CDR1 MNHEY and CDR2 SVGEGT. This CDR3 has 17 residues. The CDR3 bases are TGTGCCAGCAGTTCTAGGACTAGCGGGGCCTACACAGATACGCAGTATTTT. Protein product: CASSSRTSGAYTDTQYF.

V is TRBV6-6 and J is TRBJ1-2; D gene unclear. Per the germline V gene, CDR1 is MNHNY and CDR2 is SVGAGI (reference sequence). The CDR3 has 12 amino acids. V was cut by 2 bases and J by 5 bases, with 6 bases left in between. DNA for the CDR3: TGTGCCAGCAGTTACCGGCAGTATGGCTACACCTTC. Amino acids: CASSYRQYGYTF.

CDR3 loop: CASSGRQNTEAFF. CDR3 nucleotide sequence: TGTGCCAGCAGTGGCAGGCAGAACACTGAAGCTTTCTTT. This rearrangement joins TRBV2 to TRBJ1-1, with D unresolved. Trimming removed 4 bases from V and 1 base from J, with 7 bases in between. The CDR3 has 13 residues. From germline, CDR1 is SNHLY and CDR2 FYNNEI.

The chain is built from TRBV30 and TRBJ1-2; unclear D gene. The CDR3 runs to 13 residues. Trimming left V 4 bases short and J 4 bases short, with 13 bases between. CDR1 GTSNPN and CDR2 SVGIG come from the germline V gene (reference sequence). The CDR3 sequence: CAWIDGRSYGYTF. DNA of the CDR3: TGTGCCTGGATAGACGGACGAAGCTATGGCTACACCTTC.